One sample yielded the 7 T cell receptor beta chains listed below, sequenced in a study of T-cell memory formation after mild COVID-19. TCRdb re-analysed the 5' RACE reads in MiXCR, keeping a single row per CDR3 protein. In the table there are under 60,000 distinct CDR3 sequences, 9.3% of which are singletons. The sequenced sample consisted of PBMCs or a T cell subset sorted from them (not recorded which). These receptors were obtained from an adult woman who had mild COVID-19 (a few samples of this study predate the infection). Cell type and time point are not known.

This clonotype has only a few counts. The chain uses TRBV4-2 and TRBJ2-3, with 9 bases fitting TRBD2. CDR1 and CDR2 (germline): LGHNA, YNFKEQ. The CDR3 totals 15 residues. V trimming: 4 bases; J trimming: 8 bases; junction bases outside the gene matches: 10. CDR3 nucleotides: TGTGCCAGCAGCCCAATAGCGGGGGAGATCGGTACGCAGTATTTT. Translating gives CASSPIAGEIGTQYF.

This clonotype was counted between two and nine times. The V and J genes are TRBV4-2 and TRBJ2-3; 8 positions match TRBD1. With V trimmed by 0 bases and J by 4 bases, 6 bases remained unmatched. Germline CDR1 reads LGHNA; CDR2 reads YNFKEQ. CDR3 length: 16 amino acids. The DNA for the CDR3 is TGTGCCAGCAGCCAAGACGGGACAGGCCCCTCAGATACGCAGTATTTT. It specifies CASSQDGTGPSDTQYF.

This clonotype has a count of ten or more. This chain uses TRBV27 with TRBJ2-7; D ambiguous. V was cut by 5 bases and J by 0 bases, with 5 bases left in between. The CDR3 length is 12 residues. The germline V gene has CDR1 MNHEY and CDR2 SMNVEV (reference sequence). CDR3 DNA sequence: TGTGCCAGCAGTCCGTCCTCCTACGAGCAGTACTTC. It specifies CASSPSSYEQYF.

The chain carries TRBV19 and TRBJ2-1; the match to TRBD1 covers 9 bases. The V and J ends lost 6 bases and 2 bases, in that order; junction bases with no gene match: 5. CDR1 and CDR2 (germline): LNHDA, SQIVND (reference sequence). The length of the CDR3 is 15 residues. CDR3 DNA sequence: TGTGCCAGTAGATCGGACAGGGGTACCTACAATGAGCAGTTCTTC. Translating it yields CASRSDRGTYNEQFF.

This clonotype was seen only a few times. This chain joins TRBV18 and TRBJ2-7; either TRBD1 or TRBD2 may supply D (5 bases each). CDR3 length equals 16 residues. V dropped 3 bases and J dropped 4 bases, with 19 bases sitting between them. Germline V gives CDR1 KGHSH, CDR2 LQKENI. The CDR3 DNA sequence: TGTGCCAGCTCACCGCCCGGGACCGGGGCTTTATACGAGCAGTACTTC. Translating gives CASSPPGTGALYEQYF.

This clonotype was counted only a few times. The gene calls are TRBV6-5 and TRBJ2-1; D is perhaps TRBD1 or TRBD2 (5 bases each). Trimming took off 7 bases at V and 7 bases at J, with 23 bases between the two ends. This CDR3 is 16 amino acids long. Germline V gives CDR1 MNHEY, CDR2 SVGAGI. DNA of the CDR3: TGTGCCAGCAATCCCTCTTCAGGGTGGTGGGGGAATGAGCAGTTCTTC. This sequence encodes CASNPSSGWWGNEQFF.

This clonotype occurred a few times. The CDR3: CASSISGGNEQFF. The DNA of the CDR3 is TGCGCCAGCAGCATTAGCGGGGGGAATGAGCAGTTCTTC. V usage is TRBV5-1 and J usage is TRBJ2-1; TRBD2 matches 10 bases. After removal of 4 bases from V and 7 bases from J, the junction contained 2 bases not matched to a gene. CDR1 and CDR2 (germline): SGHRS, YFSETQ. CDR3 size: 13 residues.